This TCR beta chain was retrieved from a study of read filtering for tumor transcriptome and immune sequencing. Study-wide context: Patients were 17 male and about 15 female, mean age 65.9 years, range roughly 45 to 85. By R-ISS, stages I, II and III held approximately 8, 16 and 7 patients. Regarding the study as a whole: Dropping single-read clonotypes raised IR-seq and RNA-seq shared-clonotype correlation.

The library was built from around 400 ng RNA with molecular barcoded adaptors for alpha/delta and beta/gamma chains. TCRdb re-derived calls from the reads in MiXCR, one entry per CDR3 protein. The table lists tens of thousands of distinct CDR3 sequences, approximately 20% of them singletons. This clonotype was seen repeatedly, ten times or more. The target antigen is unknown. CDR1 and CDR2 (germline): SGHRS, YFSETQ. Trimming removed 0 bases from V and 3 bases from J; junction bases left unmatched: 9. The CDR3 loop spans 17 amino acids. This TCR was sampled from a donor aged 40 or older with multiple myeloma. Sequencing used a population of CD138-negative cells sorted from bone marrow. This sequence joins TRBV5-1 and TRBJ2-5; 9 bases match TRBD1. The CDR3 protein is CASSLVRGTGREETQYF. The CDR3 region has the DNA TGCGCCAGCAGCTTGGTCCGGGGGACAGGGCGTGAAGAGACCCAGTACTTC.